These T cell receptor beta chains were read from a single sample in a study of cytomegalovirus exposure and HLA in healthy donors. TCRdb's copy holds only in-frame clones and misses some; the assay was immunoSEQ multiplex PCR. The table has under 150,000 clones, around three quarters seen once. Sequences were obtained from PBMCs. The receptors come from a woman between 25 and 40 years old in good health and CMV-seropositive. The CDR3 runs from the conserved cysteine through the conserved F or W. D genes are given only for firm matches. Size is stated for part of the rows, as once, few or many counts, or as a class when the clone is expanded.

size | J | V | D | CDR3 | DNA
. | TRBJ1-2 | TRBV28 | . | CASSSTTGIYGYTF | TGTGCCAGCAGCTCCACCACAGGGATCTATGGCTACACCTTC
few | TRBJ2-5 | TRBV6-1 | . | CASSPRWETQYF | TGTGCCAGCAGTCCGAGGTGGGAGACCCAGTACTTC
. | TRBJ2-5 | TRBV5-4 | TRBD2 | CASSFGGGQETQYF | TGTGCCAGCAGCTTTGGGGGGGGGCAAGAGACCCAGTACTTC
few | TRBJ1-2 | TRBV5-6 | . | CASSSYNYGYTF | TGTGCCAGCAGCTCCTATAACTATGGCTACACCTTC
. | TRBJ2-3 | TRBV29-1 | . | CSVGAIAGGGTDTQYF | TGCAGCGTTGGTGCGATCGCAGGAGGTGGCACAGATACGCAGTATTTT
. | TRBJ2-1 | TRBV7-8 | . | CASSDYSAGYNEQFF | TGTGCCAGCAGCGACTATTCCGCGGGCTACAATGAGCAGTTCTTC
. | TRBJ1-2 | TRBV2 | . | CASSSDRNYGYTF | TGTGCCAGCAGTTCGGACAGAAACTATGGCTACACCTTC
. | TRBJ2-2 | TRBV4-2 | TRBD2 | CASSRSGSDTGELFF | TGTGCCAGCAGCCGTAGCGGGTCGGACACCGGGGAGCTGTTTTTT
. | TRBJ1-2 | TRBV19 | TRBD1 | CASSIGTGDGYTF | TGTGCCAGTAGTATTGGGACAGGGGACGGCTACACCTTC
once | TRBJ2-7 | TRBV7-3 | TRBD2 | CASSPTGSGTSGGEQYF | TGTGCCAGCAGCCCAACCGGATCCGGGACTAGCGGGGGCGAGCAGTACTTC
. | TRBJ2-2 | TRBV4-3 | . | CASSQWGPGELFF | TGCGCCAGCAGCCAATGGGGCCCCGGGGAGCTGTTTTTT
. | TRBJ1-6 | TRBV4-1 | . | CASSLGGGTALHF | TGCGCCAGTTCCTTGGGGGGTGGGACCGCCCTCCACTTT
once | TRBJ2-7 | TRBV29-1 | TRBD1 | CSVERQGLKYEQYF | TGCAGCGTTGAACGACAGGGGCTAAAGTACGAGCAGTACTTC
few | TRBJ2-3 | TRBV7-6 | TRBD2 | CASSLFGGGTDTQYF | TGTGCCAGCAGTCTATTTGGGGGGGGCACAGATACGCAGTATTTT
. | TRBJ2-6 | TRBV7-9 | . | CSSSLDSPVLTNVLTF | TGTTCCAGCAGCTTAGACAGCCCGGTATTGACCAACGTCCTGACTTTC
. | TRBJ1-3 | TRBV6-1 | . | CASSEDSSGNTIYF | TGTGCCAGCAGTGAAGATTCTTCTGGAAACACCATATATTTT
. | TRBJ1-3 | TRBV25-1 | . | CASSHRQGNTIYF | TGTGCCAGCAGCCACCGACAGGGAAACACCATATATTTT
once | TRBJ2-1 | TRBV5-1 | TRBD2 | CASSAGLAHNEQFF | TGCGCCAGCAGCGCGGGACTAGCGCATAATGAGCAGTTCTTC
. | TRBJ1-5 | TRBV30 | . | CAWSVGGASNQPQHF | TGTGCCTGGAGTGTAGGAGGGGCGAGTAATCAGCCCCAGCATTTT
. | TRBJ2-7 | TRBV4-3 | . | CASSPQPGLDDVRQYF | TGCGCCAGCAGCCCCCAGCCGGGACTCGACGACGTCCGGCAGTACTTC
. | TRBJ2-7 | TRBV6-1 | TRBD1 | CASIPGTGTYEQYF | TGTGCCAGCATCCCCGGGACAGGGACCTACGAGCAGTACTTC
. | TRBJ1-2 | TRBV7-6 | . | CASSSVIGGTNGYTF | TGTGCCAGCAGCTCCGTAATCGGCGGAACCAATGGCTACACCTTC
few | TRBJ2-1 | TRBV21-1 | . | CASSKVGIGGRDEQFF | TGTGCCAGCAGCAAAGTGGGAATTGGAGGGCGGGATGAGCAGTTCTTC
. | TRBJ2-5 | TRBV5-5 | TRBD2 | CASSLGTSGRGGTQYF | TGTGCCAGCAGCTTGGGAACTAGCGGACGAGGGGGGACCCAGTACTTC
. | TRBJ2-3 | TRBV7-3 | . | CASSSLTDTQYF | TGTGCCAGCAGCTCACTCACAGATACGCAGTATTTT
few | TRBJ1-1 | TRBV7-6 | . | CASSLPTPGGASTEAFF | TGTGCCAGCAGCTTACCCACCCCGGGGGGCGCTTCAACTGAAGCTTTCTTT
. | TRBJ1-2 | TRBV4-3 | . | CASSQGMTGDNYGYTF | TGCGCCAGCAGCCAGGGTATGACGGGGGATAACTATGGCTACACCTTC
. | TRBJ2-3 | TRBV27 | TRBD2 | CASRSQLAGGGQSQDTQYF | TGTGCCAGCCGCTCTCAACTAGCGGGGGGCGGGCAAAGTCAGGATACGCAGTATTTT
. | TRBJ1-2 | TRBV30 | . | CAWSAGRGKYGYTF | TGTGCCTGGAGTGCGGGCAGGGGAAAATATGGCTACACCTTC
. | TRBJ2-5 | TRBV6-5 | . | CASRTGRGRPQYF | TGTGCCAGCCGCACCGGGCGGGGCCGGCCCCAGTACTTC
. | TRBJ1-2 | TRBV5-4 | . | CASSLNNNYGYTF | TGTGCCAGCAGCTTAAACAATAACTATGGCTACACCTTC
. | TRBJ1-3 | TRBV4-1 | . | CASSQDWEWVGSESGNTIYF | TGCGCCAGCAGCCAAGATTGGGAGTGGGTAGGGAGCGAATCTGGAAACACCATATATTTT
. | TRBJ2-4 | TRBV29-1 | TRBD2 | CSVVSGGAGTKNIQYF | TGCAGCGTTGTTAGCGGGGGGGCCGGGACCAAAAACATTCAGTACTTC